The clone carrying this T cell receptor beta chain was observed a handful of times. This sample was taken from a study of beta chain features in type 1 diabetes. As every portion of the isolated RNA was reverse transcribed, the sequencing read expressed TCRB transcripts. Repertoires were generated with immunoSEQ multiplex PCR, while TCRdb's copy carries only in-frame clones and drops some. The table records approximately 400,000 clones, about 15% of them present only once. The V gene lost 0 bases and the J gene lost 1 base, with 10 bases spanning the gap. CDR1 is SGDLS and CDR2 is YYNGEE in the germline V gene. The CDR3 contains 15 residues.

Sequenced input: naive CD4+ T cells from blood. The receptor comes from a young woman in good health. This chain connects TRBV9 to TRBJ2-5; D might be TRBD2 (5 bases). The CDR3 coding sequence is TGTGCCAGCAGCGTAGGTCAGCGGCCCCAAGAGACCCAGTACTTC. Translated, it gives CASSVGQRPQETQYF. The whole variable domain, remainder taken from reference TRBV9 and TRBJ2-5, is DSGVTQTPKHLITATGQRVTLRCSPRSGDLSVYWYQQSLDQGLQFLIQYYNGEERAKGNILERFSAQQFPDLHSELNLSSLELGDSALYFCASSVGQRPQETQYFGPGTRLLVL.